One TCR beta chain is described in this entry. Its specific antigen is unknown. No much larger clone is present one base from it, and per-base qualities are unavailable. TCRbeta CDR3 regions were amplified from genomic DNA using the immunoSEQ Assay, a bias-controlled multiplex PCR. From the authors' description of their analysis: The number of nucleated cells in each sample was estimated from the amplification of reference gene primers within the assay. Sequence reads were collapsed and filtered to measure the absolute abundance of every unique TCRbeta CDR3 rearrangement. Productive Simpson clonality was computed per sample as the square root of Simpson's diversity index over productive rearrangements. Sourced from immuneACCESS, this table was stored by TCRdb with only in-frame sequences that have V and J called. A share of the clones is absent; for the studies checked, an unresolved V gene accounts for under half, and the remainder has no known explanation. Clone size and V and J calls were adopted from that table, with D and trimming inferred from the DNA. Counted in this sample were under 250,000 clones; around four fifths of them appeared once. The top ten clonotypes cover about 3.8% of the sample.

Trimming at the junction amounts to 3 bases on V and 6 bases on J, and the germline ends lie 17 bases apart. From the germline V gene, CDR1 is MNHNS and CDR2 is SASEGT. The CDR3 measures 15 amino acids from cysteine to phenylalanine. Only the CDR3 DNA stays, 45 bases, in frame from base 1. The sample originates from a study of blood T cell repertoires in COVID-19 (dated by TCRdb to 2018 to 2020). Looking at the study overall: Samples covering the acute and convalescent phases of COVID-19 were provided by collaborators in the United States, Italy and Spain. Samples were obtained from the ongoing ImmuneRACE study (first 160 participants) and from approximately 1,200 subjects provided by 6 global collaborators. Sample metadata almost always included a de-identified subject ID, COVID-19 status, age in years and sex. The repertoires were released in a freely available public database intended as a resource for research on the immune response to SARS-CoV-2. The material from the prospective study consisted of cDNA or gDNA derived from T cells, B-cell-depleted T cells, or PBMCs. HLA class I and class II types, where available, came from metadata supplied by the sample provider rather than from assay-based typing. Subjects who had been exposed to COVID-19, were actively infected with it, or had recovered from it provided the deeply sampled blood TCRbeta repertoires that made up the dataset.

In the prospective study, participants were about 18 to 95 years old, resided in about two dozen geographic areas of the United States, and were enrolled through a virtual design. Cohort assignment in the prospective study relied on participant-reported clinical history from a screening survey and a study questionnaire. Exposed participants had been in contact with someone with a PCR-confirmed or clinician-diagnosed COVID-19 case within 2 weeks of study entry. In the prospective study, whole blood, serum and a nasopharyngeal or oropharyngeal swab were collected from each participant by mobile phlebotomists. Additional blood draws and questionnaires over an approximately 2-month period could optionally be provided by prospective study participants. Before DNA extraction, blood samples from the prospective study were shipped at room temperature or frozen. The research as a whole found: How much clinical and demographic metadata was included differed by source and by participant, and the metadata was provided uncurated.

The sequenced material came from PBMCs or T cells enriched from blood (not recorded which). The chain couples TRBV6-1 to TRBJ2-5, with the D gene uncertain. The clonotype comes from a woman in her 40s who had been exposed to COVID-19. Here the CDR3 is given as CASSDPRPAVKTQYF. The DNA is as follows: TGTGCCAGCAGTGATCCGCGGCCCGCCGTAAAGACCCAGTACTTC.